This is a list of T cell receptor beta chains from one sample in a study of T cells in Graves' hyperthyroidism and ophthalmopathy. One entry per CDR3 protein, called by TCRdb with MiXCR from the multiplex PCR reads. The sample includes approximately 590,000 distinct CDR3 sequences, approximately 14% seen only once; the top ten take about 7%. Sequenced material: blood. The receptors come from a woman between 25 and 40 years old with Graves' hyperthyroidism. CDR3s include the opening cysteine and the closing phenylalanine or tryptophan. D genes are given only for firm matches. Expanded clones get a size class; other rows say once, few or many, or leave the size out.

d_call j_call clone_size v_call cdr3_aa cdr3_nt
TRBD2 TRBJ2-1 once TRBV10-1 CASSEGLAGVLSPANEQFF TGCGCCAGCAGTGAGGGGCTAGCGGGAGTCCTCTCTCCGGCCAATGAGCAGTTCTTC
TRBD1 TRBJ2-1 many TRBV6-1 CASSEGVGDRVNEQFF TGTGCCAGCAGTGAAGGAGTCGGGGACAGGGTTAATGAGCAGTTCTTC
TRBD2 TRBJ2-1 few TRBV9 CASSVGGGTSGKYNEQFF TGTGCCAGCAGCGTAGGAGGGGGCACTAGCGGGAAGTACAATGAGCAGTTCTTC
NA TRBJ2-3 NA TRBV20-1 CSAHTRAPTDTQYF TGCAGTGCTCACACTAGAGCCCCCACAGATACGCAGTATTTT
NA TRBJ1-1 NA TRBV19 CASSISLGPGGQAFF TGTGCCAGTAGTATATCGTTAGGGCCGGGTGGCCAAGCTTTCTTT
NA TRBJ2-7 many TRBV2 CAIQGLRRRNPYEQYF TGTGCCATCCAGGGGCTCCGACGGAGAAATCCCTACGAGCAGTACTTC
NA TRBJ2-7 NA TRBV4-1 CASSHLADASYEQYF TGCGCCAGCAGCCATTTAGCGGATGCCTCCTACGAGCAGTACTTC
TRBD2 TRBJ2-2 NA TRBV24-1 CATSELAGGPLDTGELFF TGTGCCACCAGTGAGCTAGCGGGAGGGCCGTTGGACACCGGGGAGCTATTTTTT
NA TRBJ2-1 many TRBV7-2 CASSGGAYNEQFF TGTGCCAGCAGCGGTGGGGCATACAATGAGCAGTTCTTC
TRBD1 TRBJ1-3 NA TRBV12-3/TRBV12-4 CASRDRGASGNTIYF TGTGCCAGCAGAGACAGGGGTGCCTCTGGAAACACCATATATTTT
NA TRBJ2-2 NA TRBV4-2 CASSQDRGGGTGELFF TGTGCCAGCAGCCAAGATCGAGGGGGGGGAACCGGGGAGCTGTTTTTT
NA TRBJ2-3 NA TRBV4-1 CASSQEWGPSEGGTDTQYF TGCGCCAGCAGCCAAGAGTGGGGCCCGAGTGAGGGAGGTACAGATACGCAGTATTTT
NA TRBJ1-1 NA TRBV10-3 CAISEARGGAEAFF TGTGCCATCAGTGAGGCGAGGGGGGGGGCTGAAGCTTTCTTT
TRBD2 TRBJ2-2 few TRBV7-2 CASSLWASGQTGELFF TGTGCCAGCAGCTTATGGGCTAGCGGCCAAACCGGGGAGCTGTTTTTT
NA TRBJ1-2 many TRBV11-2 CASSLEVLPNYGYTF TGTGCCAGCAGCTTAGAGGTCCTTCCTAACTATGGCTACACCTTC
NA TRBJ1-1 many TRBV20-1 CSARDYTEAFF TGCAGTGCTAGAGATTACACTGAAGCTTTCTTT
TRBD2 TRBJ2-7 few TRBV19 CASSTPGLAGDHYEQYF TGTGCCAGTAGTACTCCGGGACTAGCGGGAGATCACTACGAGCAGTACTTC
TRBD2 TRBJ2-1 many TRBV7-9 CASSPHSGGSYEQFF TGTGCCAGCAGCCCCCACAGTGGCGGGAGCTATGAGCAGTTCTTC
TRBD1 TRBJ1-1 few TRBV20-1 CSARAGGQGASEAFF TGCAGTGCTAGAGCCGGGGGACAGGGGGCTTCTGAAGCTTTCTTT
NA TRBJ2-7 NA TRBV12-3/TRBV12-4 CASSLGRGEQYF TGTGCCAGCAGTTTAGGTAGGGGCGAGCAGTACTTC
NA TRBJ2-1 few TRBV6-1 CASSPFDEQFF TGTGCCAGCAGTCCTTTTGATGAGCAGTTCTTC
NA TRBJ1-6 few TRBV13 CASWRGTGNSPLHF TGTGCCAGCTGGAGAGGGACGGGTAATTCACCCCTCCACTTT
TRBD1 TRBJ1-2 many TRBV20-1 CSAVQGAGYTF TGCAGTGCGGTACAGGGGGCTGGCTACACCTTC
TRBD2 TRBJ2-7 NA TRBV6-1 CASSGPAGVAEQYF TGTGCCAGCAGTGGACCAGCGGGAGTAGCCGAGCAGTACTTC
NA TRBJ1-1 few TRBV11-2 CASSLKARVRNTEAFF TGTGCCAGCAGCCTAAAGGCTCGCGTTAGGAACACTGAAGCTTTCTTT
NA TRBJ1-1 NA TRBV27 CASTGTRGLGGTEAFF TGTGCCAGCACCGGAACCCGCGGGTTGGGGGGTACTGAAGCTTTCTTT
NA TRBJ2-7 NA TRBV20-1 CSARDSSNRYGQYF TGCAGTGCTAGAGACAGTTCGAATAGGTACGGGCAGTACTTC
NA TRBJ1-1 many TRBV7-3 CASSPGGGGRAEAFF TGTGCCAGCAGCCCTGGGGGAGGTGGAAGGGCTGAAGCTTTCTTT
NA TRBJ1-3 many TRBV28 CASSHGGPGGNTIYF TGTGCCAGCAGTCACGGGGGACCCGGAGGAAACACCATATATTTT
NA TRBJ2-1 NA TRBV6-1 CASSDSPGWGNEQFF TGTGCCAGCAGTGACTCGCCAGGCTGGGGGAATGAGCAGTTCTTC
NA TRBJ1-1 many TRBV4-2 CASSRSATEAFF TGTGCCAGCAGCCGGAGTGCCACTGAAGCTTTCTTT
TRBD2 TRBJ2-7 many TRBV5-1 CASSIGTSSFSSYEQYF TGCGCCAGCAGCATCGGGACTAGCTCTTTTTCTAGCTACGAGCAGTACTTC
NA TRBJ2-3 few TRBV12-3/TRBV12-4 CASSPDGPSTDTQYF TGTGCCAGCAGTCCGGACGGACCTAGCACAGATACGCAGTATTTT
TRBD1 TRBJ2-7 many TRBV12-5 CASGLVQGARSYEQYF TGTGCTAGTGGTTTGGTGCAGGGGGCGCGGTCCTACGAGCAGTACTTC
TRBD2 TRBJ2-1 many TRBV6-1 CASSASGRVRNEQFF TGTGCCAGCAGCGCTAGCGGGAGGGTACGCAATGAGCAGTTCTTC
NA TRBJ1-3 NA TRBV3-1 CASRESAYLSGNTIYF TGTGCCAGCAGGGAATCGGCTTATCTAAGTGGAAACACCATATATTTT
NA TRBJ2-3 few TRBV15 CATSSSGRFSGTDTQYF TGTGCCACCAGCAGTTCCGGACGGTTTAGCGGCACAGATACGCAGTATTTT
NA TRBJ2-7 many TRBV6-1 CASSSPAGSSYEQYF TGTGCCAGCAGTTCACCAGCGGGCAGCTCCTACGAGCAGTACTTC
TRBD2 TRBJ2-1 NA TRBV5-1 CASSLVGSGTTYEQFF TGCGCCAGCAGCTTGGTCGGCAGCGGGACTACCTACGAGCAGTTCTTC
NA TRBJ2-5 many TRBV24-1 CATSDSPDRQETQYF TGTGCCACCAGTGATTCGCCGGACAGACAAGAGACCCAGTACTTC
NA TRBJ2-5 NA TRBV19 CASNTGIQETQYF TGTGCCAGTAACACGGGGATACAAGAGACCCAGTACTTC
NA TRBJ1-1 many TRBV12-3/TRBV12-4 CASSFRVGTEAFF TGTGCCAGCAGTTTCAGGGTGGGCACTGAAGCTTTCTTT
NA TRBJ2-2 NA TRBV7-9 CASSLVGVQGRTGELFF TGTGCCAGCAGCTTAGTAGGGGTTCAGGGCCGCACCGGGGAGCTGTTTTTT
NA TRBJ2-7 many TRBV18 CASSPRFPDEQYF TGTGCCAGCTCACCAAGGTTCCCTGACGAGCAGTACTTC
TRBD2 TRBJ2-1 NA TRBV20-1 CSVTSGRSEQFF TGCAGTGTAACTAGCGGGAGAAGTGAGCAGTTCTTC
TRBD2 TRBJ2-2 few TRBV7-3 CASSELAGARSRELFF TGTGCCAGCAGCGAACTAGCGGGAGCACGTTCTCGGGAGCTGTTTTTT
NA TRBJ1-5 many TRBV6-1 CASSVSVSNQPQHF TGTGCCAGCAGTGTATCGGTAAGCAATCAGCCCCAGCATTTT
NA TRBJ1-1 few TRBV19 CASNDYTEAFF TGTGCCAGTAACGACTACACTGAAGCTTTCTTT